The TCR beta chain under discussion was sequenced for a study of beta chain features in type 1 diabetes. Study as a whole: Age, gender and cell yields were alike across patients and healthy donors.

To note about this clone: The antigen remains unidentified.

Notes on the study in general: PCR might favor shorter templates, but any such skew would affect patients and controls equally. Among patients with Type 1 diabetes, TCRB CDR3s were moderately but significantly shorter in every one of the four CD4+ subsets.

Investigators reverse transcribed all isolated RNA, so they sequenced expressed TCRB transcripts. Sequencing was performed with immunoSEQ multiplex PCR; in TCRdb, only in-frame clones are kept and a portion is missing. This sample has a few hundred thousand clones, with roughly 24% found just once. Sample: naive CD4+ T cells from blood. The clonotype was recovered from a woman in her thirties with type 1 diabetes.

In nucleotides, the CDR3 is TGTGCCAGCAGCTCAGACCCAGGGTCCACTGAAGCTTTCTTT. Translating it yields CASSSDPGSTEAFF. The chain carries TRBV7-9 and TRBJ1-1; a possible D gene is TRBD1 (5 bases). The V gene lost 4 bases and the J gene lost 4 bases, with 13 bases spanning the gap. The germline V gene has CDR1 SEHNR and CDR2 FQNEAQ (reference sequence). The CDR3 totals 14 residues. Full variable domain (missing parts from reference TRBV7-9 and TRBJ1-1): DTGVSQNPRHKITKRGQNVTFRCDPISEHNRLYWYRQTLGQGPEFLTYFQNEAQLEKSRLLSDRFSAERPKGSFSTLEIQRTEQGDSAMYLCASSSDPGSTEAFFGQGTRLTVV.